The 22 T cell receptor beta chains in this list originate from one sample, sequenced in a study of CD8 T cells in ankylosing spondylitis. TCRdb fed the 5' RACE reads into MiXCR, producing one record per CDR3 protein. The sample consists of some 250,000 distinct CDR3 sequences, 8% to 9.5% of them appearing once. Sample: blood, either unsorted or a sorted T cell fraction (not recorded which). The receptors originated from a male donor with ankylosing spondylitis or in good health (not recorded which).

This clonotype was picked up many times. The gene calls are TRBV7-3 and TRBJ2-3, with D perhaps being TRBD1 or TRBD2 (5 bases each). V was trimmed by 5 bases and J by 0 bases, leaving 12 bases between them. The CDR3 covers 15 residues. CDR1 is SGHTA, CDR2 FQGTGA, per germline. CDR3 protein: CASSQGTASTDTQYF. DNA of the CDR3: TGTGCCAGCAGCCAAGGGACGGCTAGCACAGATACGCAGTATTTT.

This clonotype was counted only a few times. This chain links TRBV3-1 with TRBJ2-2, with TRBD2 matching 7 bases. CDR1 and CDR2 (germline): LGHDT, YNNKEL (reference sequence). This CDR3 spans 15 amino acids. V shed 4 bases, J shed 5 bases, and the junction held 7 bases outside the gene matches. CDR3 nucleotides: TGTGCCAGCAGCCGGTGGCAGGGAGGGACCGGGGAGCTGTTTTTT. Translation gives CASSRWQGGTGELFF. The complete variable domain, with remaining parts taken from reference TRBV3-1 and TRBJ2-2, reads DTAVSQTPKYLVTQMGNDKSIKCEQNLGHDTMYWYKQDSKKFLKIMFSYNNKELIINETVPNRFSPKSPDKAHLNLHINSLELGDSAVYFCASSRWQGGTGELFFGEGSRLTVL.

Ten or more counts support this clonotype. The chain has TRBV12-3 or TRBV12-4 and TRBJ2-1, with D possibly matching TRBD2 (6 bases). V lost 5 bases and J 3 bases, leaving 17 bases between the germline ends. The CDR3 consists of 16 residues. CDR3 in DNA: TGTGCCAGCAGTCCTAGCGCCGGGACTGGCTACAATGAGCAGTTCTTC. It yields the protein CASSPSAGTGYNEQFF.

This clonotype was picked up a small number of times. This sequence joins TRBV7-2 and TRBJ1-2; no reliable D call. Trimming took off 3 bases at V and 1 base at J, with 9 bases between the two ends. The V gene's germline CDR1 is SGHTA and CDR2 FQGNSA. The CDR3 is 14 amino acids. The CDR3 sequence: CASSLTDDNYGYTF. In nucleotides, the CDR3 is TGTGCCAGCAGCTTGACCGACGATAACTATGGCTACACCTTC.

This clonotype showed up many times. The rearrangement joins TRBV5-1 to TRBJ2-5; 10 nucleotides agree with TRBD2. CDR1 is SGHRS, CDR2 YFSETQ, per germline. The CDR3 sequence is 17 residues long. J was trimmed by 1 base and V by 3 bases; bases with no gene match: 9. The chain's CDR3 is CASSSSLAGASQETQYF. The DNA for the CDR3 is TGCGCCAGCAGCTCATCCCTAGCGGGGGCTTCCCAAGAGACCCAGTACTTC.

This clonotype was observed many times. The chain links TRBV3-1 to TRBJ1-5, with D unresolved. Per the germline V gene, CDR1 is LGHDT and CDR2 is YNNKEL (reference sequence). This CDR3 is built from 16 residues. V dropped 1 base and J dropped 3 bases, with 13 bases sitting between them. CDR3 amino acids: CASSQAVSTVNQPQHF. The DNA of the CDR3 is TGTGCCAGCAGCCAAGCAGTTTCTACAGTCAATCAGCCCCAGCATTTT.

This clonotype occurred many times. The chain has TRBV7-2 and TRBJ2-7, with 10 bases matching TRBD2. The J segment lost 7 bases and the V segment lost 1 base, leaving 7 bases of the junction unmatched. Looked up from germline, CDR1 is SGHTA and CDR2 is FQGNSA. The CDR3 is made up of 15 amino acids. For the CDR3, the DNA is TGTGCCAGCAGCTTAGATCCTAGCGGGGGATTTGAGCAGTACTTC. Its protein product is CASSLDPSGGFEQYF.

This clonotype has at least ten counts. The chain has TRBV7-2 and TRBJ2-1, with 11 bases identical to TRBD1. J was trimmed by 9 bases and V by 3 bases; bases with no gene match: 4. This CDR3 has 14 amino acids. CDR1 SGHTA and CDR2 FQGNSA come from the germline V gene. The CDR3 sequence: CASSFGQGAGEQFF. In DNA form, the CDR3 reads TGTGCCAGCAGCTTCGGACAGGGGGCCGGTGAGCAGTTCTTC.

This clonotype was picked up many times. The chain is built from TRBV5-1 and TRBJ2-3; D unresolved. Germline V gene lookup returns CDR1 SGHRS and CDR2 YFSETQ. V was clipped by 10 bases and J by 1 base, with 16 bases between them. This CDR3 has 14 residues. The CDR3 loop reads CASYWVEGTDTQYF. CDR3 nucleotide sequence: TGCGCCTCCTACTGGGTAGAGGGCACAGATACGCAGTATTTT.

This clonotype was detected many times. This chain uses TRBV7-2 with TRBJ2-5; D perhaps matches TRBD1 (6 bases). The CDR3 consists of 14 residues. V was pared by 5 bases and J by 4 bases, with 14 bases between. Germline CDR1 and CDR2: SGHTA and FQGNSA. The CDR3 reads CASSPHRVGETQYF. The CDR3 nucleotides are TGTGCCAGCAGCCCACACAGGGTTGGAGAGACCCAGTACTTC.

This clonotype has at least ten counts. The genes are TRBV7-9 and TRBJ1-1, with TRBD1 matching over 7 bases. Trimming at V came to 1 base and at J to 12 bases, leaving 5 bases not matched to a gene. CDR3 length equals 12 residues. Germline-derived CDR1 and CDR2 are SEHNR and FQNEAQ (reference sequence). The CDR3 DNA sequence: TGTGCCAGCAGCTTAGGGACAGGTCTGACTTTCTTT. Its protein product is CASSLGTGLTFF.

The sample holds many counts of this clonotype. The chain joins TRBV28 to TRBJ2-3, with TRBD2 matching over 8 bases. The CDR3 extends over 16 amino acids. V was pared by 9 bases and J by 8 bases, with 19 bases of the junction left unmatched. The germline V gene encodes CDR1 MDHEN and CDR2 SYDVKM. Written as DNA, the CDR3 is TGTGCCAGTCTTTGGAGAACCGGGACTAGGGGTGTTACGCAGTATTTT. It translates to CASLWRTGTRGVTQYF.

J is TRBJ1-4 and V is TRBV12-3 or TRBV12-4; D not certain. CDR3 length: 13 amino acids. Trimming left V 3 bases short and J 5 bases short, with 7 bases between. The CDR3: CASSFKENEKLFF. The CDR3 DNA reads TGTGCCAGCAGTTTCAAGGAGAATGAAAAACTGTTTTTT.

This clonotype has a count of ten or more. The rearrangement uses TRBV6-2 or TRBV6-3 and TRBJ2-5, with D unresolved. The CDR3 length is 15 residues. Germline loops: CDR1 MNHEY, CDR2 SVGEGT. Deletions cut 4 bases from V and 0 bases from J, with 12 bases between. The CDR3 reads CASSSLGQYQETQYF. DNA for the CDR3: TGTGCCAGCAGTTCCCTGGGCCAGTACCAAGAGACCCAGTACTTC.

This clonotype was observed many times. The gene calls are TRBV5-1 and TRBJ2-1, with D uncertain. The CDR3 is made up of 13 amino acids. CDR1 and CDR2 (germline): SGHRS, YFSETQ. Trimming left V 1 base short and J 5 bases short, with 7 bases between. For the CDR3, the DNA is TGCGCCAGCAGCTTGATTTTAGACAATGAGCAGTTCTTC. It yields the protein CASSLILDNEQFF.

This clonotype has at least ten counts. The chain recombines TRBV20-1 with TRBJ2-3; D gene ambiguous. Deletions cut 5 bases from V and 0 bases from J, with 15 bases between. Germline-derived CDR1 and CDR2 are DFQATT and SNEGSKA (reference sequence). The CDR3 loop spans 15 amino acids. The CDR3: CSAPSDWPSTDTQYF. The CDR3 DNA follows: TGCAGTGCTCCCTCTGACTGGCCCAGCACAGATACGCAGTATTTT.

This clonotype was seen many times. The CDR3 loop reads CASSLATLGGTEAFF. The DNA for the CDR3 is TGTGCCAGCAGCTTAGCCACTTTAGGGGGAACTGAAGCTTTCTTT. V usage is TRBV7-2 and J usage is TRBJ1-1, with a possible D match to TRBD1 (6 bases). This CDR3 has 15 amino acids. Germline-derived CDR1 and CDR2 are SGHTA and FQGNSA. V lost 0 bases and J 5 bases, leaving 13 bases between the germline ends.

The table lists this clonotype with many counts. The chain links TRBV2 to TRBJ2-3, with D perhaps matching TRBD1 or TRBD2 (5 bases each). This CDR3 is built from 14 residues. V was cut by 2 bases and J by 4 bases, with 10 bases left in between. Germline V lookup: CDR1 SNHLY, CDR2 FYNNEI. The DNA of the CDR3 is TGTGCCAGCAGTGAAAGGGACCGGGCAGATACGCAGTATTTT. Its protein is CASSERDRADTQYF.

This clonotype has just one count. A much bigger clone sits one base away, suggesting this may be a read error. This chain connects TRBV6-5 to TRBJ2-7, with TRBD1 matching over 8 bases. Trimming removed 2 bases from V and 5 bases from J; junction bases left unmatched: 5. This CDR3 is built from 14 residues. CDR1 and CDR2 from the germline V gene are MNHEY and SVGAGI. The CDR3 nucleotides read TGTGCCAGCAGTTACCGGGACAGGAGCGACGAGCAGTACTTC. This gives the protein CASSYRDRSDEQYF.

This clonotype has just a few counts. The chain is built from TRBV7-3 and TRBJ2-2; maybe TRBD1 (6 bases). V was clipped by 5 bases and J by 6 bases, with 19 bases between them. From germline, CDR1 is SGHTA and CDR2 FQGTGA. The CDR3 has 16 amino acids. Written as DNA, the CDR3 is TGTGCCAGCAGCCCCCCTGGACCAGGGGAAGCCGGGGAGCTGTTTTTT. Its translation: CASSPPGPGEAGELFF.

This clonotype was picked up many times. The V gene is TRBV6-2 or TRBV6-3, the J gene TRBJ2-7; D is uncertain. Trimming stripped 1 base from V and 3 bases from J, with 7 bases between. The CDR3 extends over 13 amino acids. Germline V CDR1 and CDR2: MNHEY, SVGEGT. The CDR3 bases are TGTGCCAGCAGTTACTGGGAAATCTACGAGCAGTACTTC. It yields the protein CASSYWEIYEQYF.

At least ten counts were recorded for this clonotype. This chain joins TRBV20-1 and TRBJ2-3; 11 positions match TRBD2. Germline values: CDR1 DFQATT, CDR2 SNEGSKA (reference sequence). Trimming took 3 bases from V and 2 from J; bases not matched to a gene: 7. This CDR3 region has 16 residues. DNA for the CDR3: TGCAGTGCTAGCTCTAGCGGGGGGATCCCCACAGATACGCAGTATTTT. Protein: CSASSSGGIPTDTQYF.